This passage covers 15 T cell receptor beta chains from one sample sequenced in a study of cytomegalovirus exposure and HLA in healthy donors. PCR involved 60 Vbeta and 13 Jbeta primers. Libraries were prepared by immunoSEQ multiplex PCR; TCRdb keeps only in-frame clonotypes and omits some of them. Of about 130,000 clones listed, about four fifths were seen once; the top ten hold around 3.5%. Material: PBMCs. These receptors originate from a woman in her thirties or forties in good health and CMV-seropositive.

J is TRBJ2-1 and V is TRBV6-5; tentatively, D is TRBD2 (5 bases). The CDR3 spans 14 residues. V lost 2 bases, J lost 5 bases, and 10 bases lay in between. CDR1 MNHEY and CDR2 SVGAGI come from the germline V gene. CDR3 sequence reads: CASSYIRGHNEQFF. As DNA, the CDR3 is TGTGCCAGCAGTTACATCCGGGGTCACAATGAGCAGTTCTTC.

The chain couples TRBV10-3 to TRBJ1-1; D is undetermined. The CDR3 is made up of 13 amino acids. V was cut by 11 bases and J by 0 bases, with 13 bases left in between. Germline loops: CDR1 ENHRY, CDR2 SYGVKD. CDR3 in amino acids: CAAGEGLNTEAFF. The CDR3 nucleotides are TGTGCCGCCGGAGAGGGCCTGAACACTGAAGCTTTCTTT.

The chain carries TRBV9 and TRBJ2-2; D remains unclear. With 5 bases removed from V and 5 bases from J, the gap between germline ends came to 16 bases. There are 15 residues in the CDR3. CDR1 and CDR2 (germline): SGDLS, YYNGEE. CDR3 in amino acids: CASRPNPEATGELFF. The CDR3 DNA reads as TGTGCCAGCAGACCGAACCCAGAGGCGACCGGGGAGCTGTTTTTT.

This chain joins TRBV5-8 and TRBJ2-5; 8 bases are a match to TRBD1. CDR1 is SGHTS and CDR2 is YDEGEE in the germline V gene. After removal of 3 bases from V and 4 bases from J, the junction contained 11 bases not matched to a gene. The CDR3 sequence is 16 residues long. The CDR3 reads CASSSLDRGPRETQYF. CDR3 DNA: TGTGCCAGCAGCTCTTTAGACAGGGGCCCTAGAGAGACCCAGTACTTC.

V gene TRBV7-9 combines with J gene TRBJ2-1, with D tentatively TRBD1 (5 bases). The germline V and J ends were trimmed by 1 base and 6 bases, with 13 bases remaining between them. The length of the CDR3 is 15 residues. Germline V gene data show CDR1 as SEHNR and CDR2 as FQNEAQ (reference sequence). The CDR3 protein is CASSLVLQGGNEQFF. CDR3 DNA: TGTGCCAGCAGCTTAGTATTGCAGGGCGGCAATGAGCAGTTCTTC.

V is TRBV10-3 and J is TRBJ2-3; TRBD1 might be the D (6 bases). V gave up 8 bases and J gave up 0 bases, with 9 bases separating them. The CDR3 sequence is 13 residues long. The germline gives CDR1 ENHRY, CDR2 SYGVKD. CDR3: CAIRDISTDTQYF. The DNA of the CDR3 is TGTGCCATCCGGGACATCAGCACAGATACGCAGTATTTT.

The chain joins TRBV23-1 to TRBJ1-5; TRBD1 matches at 8 bases. TRBV23-1 is recorded as an ORF, its role being uncertain. Trimming removed 0 bases from V and 1 base from J; junction bases left unmatched: 5. This CDR3 is built from 17 residues. The CDR3 bases are TGCGCCAGCAGTCAATCGTCGACAGGGGCAAGCAATCAGCCCCAGCATTTT. Protein sequence: CASSQSSTGASNQPQHF.

This chain uses TRBV5-1 with TRBJ2-7; tentatively, D is TRBD1 (6 bases). Trimming stripped 0 bases from V and 6 bases from J, with 19 bases between. The germline V gene encodes CDR1 SGHRS and CDR2 YFSETQ. The CDR3 has 16 amino acids. CDR3 nucleotide sequence: TGCGCCAGCAGCTTGGGGGGGCTAGGGGATCTTGGCGAGCAGTACTTC. Protein: CASSLGGLGDLGEQYF.

The chain is built from TRBV14 and TRBJ1-1, with 8 bases fitting TRBD1. The CDR3 contains 21 residues. The germline V gene encodes CDR1 SGHDN and CDR2 FVKESK. The trim removed 0 bases at V and 3 bases at J, leaving 21 bases unmatched. This chain's CDR3 is CASSQDTSGGDIVFLDTEAFF. In nucleotides, the CDR3 is TGTGCCAGCAGCCAAGATACCTCAGGGGGCGATATCGTTTTTTTGGACACTGAAGCTTTCTTT.

The chain joins TRBV11-1 to TRBJ2-1; 10 bases are shared with TRBD2. Trimming cost V 0 bases and J 7 bases; bases outside gene matches: 9. This CDR3 comprises 17 residues. Germline V gives CDR1 SGHAT, CDR2 FQDESV (reference sequence). CDR3 protein: CASSLALSGLASNEQFF. CDR3 sequence (DNA): TGTGCCAGCAGCTTAGCGCTATCGGGACTAGCGTCGAATGAGCAGTTCTTC.

The chain uses TRBV11-2 and TRBJ1-1; D remains ambiguous. Germline V gives CDR1 SGHAT, CDR2 FQNNGV. V lost 3 bases, J lost 1 base, and 9 bases lay in between. CDR3 length equals 14 residues. CDR3 sequence reads: CASSFGLGNTEAFF. CDR3 nucleotide sequence: TGTGCCAGCAGCTTCGGACTCGGGAACACTGAAGCTTTCTTT.

The J gene is TRBJ2-1, the V gene TRBV11-3; 8 positions agree with TRBD2. Germline CDR1 and CDR2: SGHNT and YENEEA. J lost 9 bases, V lost 0 bases, and 10 bases had no gene match. The CDR3 length is 16 residues. CDR3 in amino acids: CASSLDLSGSAREQFF. CDR3 nucleotides: TGTGCCAGCAGCTTAGATCTGAGCGGGAGTGCTCGTGAGCAGTTCTTC.

This chain connects TRBV30 to TRBJ2-7; 10 positions agree with TRBD2. CDR3 size: 13 residues. V trimming: 8 bases; J trimming: 3 bases; junction bases outside the gene matches: 7. The germline V gene encodes CDR1 GTSNPN and CDR2 SVGIG (reference sequence). CDR3 loop: CALERTSGYEQYF. CDR3 in DNA: TGTGCCCTAGAGAGGACTAGCGGCTACGAGCAGTACTTC.

The chain has TRBV29-1 and TRBJ2-2, with TRBD1 as a possible D gene (5 bases). With 7 bases removed from V and 0 bases from J, the gap between germline ends came to 18 bases. CDR3 size: 16 residues. Per germline, CDR1 SQVTM and CDR2 ANQGSEA. The CDR3 loop reads CSAKPRGEANTGELFF. Written as DNA, the CDR3 is TGCAGCGCCAAACCAAGGGGCGAGGCGAACACCGGGGAGCTGTTTTTT.

This clone was seen a single time. A read error may account for a junction end that differs from germline. The rearrangement links TRBV7-9 to TRBJ2-7; D gene uncertain. In germline, CDR1 is SEHNR, CDR2 FQNEAQ (reference sequence). There are 13 residues in the CDR3. This CDR3 reads CSSSLRVSYEQYF. As DNA, the CDR3 is TGTTCCAGCAGCTTACGCGTCTCCTACGAGCAGTACTTC. Full variable domain (rest looked up from reference TRBV7-9 and TRBJ2-7): DTGVSQNPRHKITKRGQNVTFRCDPISEHNRLYWYRQTLGQGPEFLTYFQNEAQLEKSRLLSDRFSAERPKGSFSTLEIQRTEQGDSAMYLCSSSLRVSYEQYFGPGTRLTVT.